This passage covers 32 T cell receptor beta chains from one sample sequenced in a study of T cells in Graves' hyperthyroidism and ophthalmopathy. The source material, RNA transcripts, was used to amplify TCR beta CDR3 regions. First-round RT-PCR of the TCR CDR3 relied on the HTBI primer set. TCRdb analysed the multiplex PCR reads with MiXCR anew, one entry per CDR3 protein. The sample consists of approximately 420,000 distinct CDR3 sequences, roughly 15% of them appearing once. Sequences were obtained from blood. All receptors derive from a woman between 18 and 30 years old with Graves' hyperthyroidism.

This clonotype was detected ten times or more. V gene TRBV27 combines with J gene TRBJ2-7, with 9 bases matching TRBD1. Unmatched junction bases numbered 8, after V lost 6 bases and J lost 2 bases. The CDR3 is 15 residues long. The germline V gene has CDR1 MNHEY and CDR2 SMNVEV (reference sequence). CDR3 in amino acids: CASSLRGTGTYEQYF. The CDR3 DNA reads as TGTGCCAGCAGCCTAAGGGGGACAGGGACCTACGAGCAGTACTTC.

This clonotype was counted at least ten times. This chain's CDR3 is CASSVGPDRGDGYTF. In DNA, the CDR3 is TGTGCCAGCAGCGTAGGGCCCGACAGGGGGGACGGCTACACCTTC. The gene calls are TRBV9 and TRBJ1-2; TRBD1 aligns across 9 bases. CDR1 and CDR2 from the germline V gene are SGDLS and YYNGEE. The CDR3 consists of 15 residues. After removal of 0 bases from V and 8 bases from J, the junction contained 8 bases not matched to a gene.

This clonotype has ten or more counts. The rearrangement links TRBV3-1 to TRBJ2-1; D may be TRBD1 (5 bases). Germline V CDR1 and CDR2: LGHDT, YNNKEL (reference sequence). This CDR3 has 12 residues. Between the trimmed V and J ends, which lost 3 bases and 8 bases, there was a span of 8 bases. The CDR3 bases are TGTGCCAGCAGCCAGAACAGGTATGAGCAGTTCTTC. Amino acids: CASSQNRYEQFF.

The chain is built from TRBV20-1 and TRBJ2-2; D might be TRBD1 (6 bases). Per the germline V gene, CDR1 is DFQATT and CDR2 is SNEGSKA (reference sequence). The CDR3 sequence is 13 residues long. V was pared by 6 bases and J by 1 base, with 9 bases between. CDR3 in amino acids: CSAGTLNTGELFF. The CDR3 nucleotides are TGCAGTGCAGGGACATTGAACACCGGGGAGCTGTTTTTT.

This clonotype was counted many times. The chain has TRBV12-3 or TRBV12-4 and TRBJ2-5; D unclear. Trimming removed 2 bases from V and 2 bases from J, with 9 bases in between. The CDR3 has 14 amino acids. This CDR3 is CASSLSRRQETQYF. The CDR3 coding sequence is TGTGCCAGCAGTTTATCACGGAGACAAGAGACCCAGTACTTC.

The chain has TRBV24-1 and TRBJ2-7; no clear D. In germline, CDR1 is KGHDR, CDR2 SFDVKD. The CDR3 is made up of 13 amino acids. V was trimmed by 4 bases and J by 1 base, leaving 7 bases between them. Here the CDR3 reads CATSDWDSYEQYF. In DNA form, the CDR3 reads TGTGCCACCAGTGACTGGGATTCCTACGAGCAGTACTTC.

This clonotype was seen at least ten times. V and J are TRBV11-1 and TRBJ2-1, with TRBD1 matching 7 bases. J was trimmed by 4 bases and V by 7 bases; bases with no gene match: 10. Germline V gene lookup returns CDR1 SGHAT and CDR2 FQDESV (reference sequence). This CDR3 comprises 15 residues. CDR3 in amino acids: CASTSRDSDYNEQFF. In DNA, the CDR3 is TGTGCCAGCACCTCCCGGGACAGCGATTACAATGAGCAGTTCTTC.

For this clonotype: The conserved final phenylalanine or tryptophan is absent from the CDR3, which likely points to a read error. The chain has TRBV11-2 and TRBJ2-7; 7 bases are shared with TRBD1. Losses at the gene ends were 5 bases for V and 0 bases for J; bases not matched to a gene: 7. The CDR3 contains 15 residues. Germline CDR1 reads SGHAT; CDR2 reads FQNNGV. The CDR3 DNA follows: TGTGCCAGCAGCCCCGGGACAGACAGCTCCTACGAGCAGTACTCC. Encoded protein: CASSPGTDSSYEQYS.

The chain links TRBV20-1 to TRBJ1-1, with a weak D call TRBD1 (6 bases). Trimming removed 3 bases from V and 1 base from J, with 12 bases in between. The CDR3 consists of 14 residues. Germline values: CDR1 DFQATT, CDR2 SNEGSKA (reference sequence). The CDR3, as DNA: TGCAGTGCTAGGGACGGGGACAAGAACACTGAAGCTTTCTTT. Amino acid sequence: CSARDGDKNTEAFF.

This clonotype turned up a few times. The V call is TRBV3-1, the J call TRBJ2-2; D is tentatively TRBD1 or TRBD2 (5 bases each). The CDR3 has 15 amino acids. Trimming left V 8 bases short and J 5 bases short, with 18 bases between. Germline V gene sequence: CDR1 LGHDT, CDR2 YNNKEL (reference sequence). The DNA of the CDR3 is TGTGCCAGCTCCCTGGGGGTCCTGCGGACCGGGGAGCTGTTTTTT. It encodes CASSLGVLRTGELFF.

There are a few counts of this clonotype. The chain recombines TRBV10-2 with TRBJ1-6; D gene ambiguous. The CDR3 extends over 12 amino acids. The germline V gene encodes CDR1 WSHSY and CDR2 SAAADI. Trimming took off 8 bases at V and 10 bases at J, with 12 bases between the two ends. CDR3 DNA sequence: TGCGCCAGCGCGGAGGGCAGGTCACCCCTCCACTTT. Its protein is CASAEGRSPLHF.

This clonotype has at least ten counts. This chain joins TRBV3-1 and TRBJ2-7; 10 bases map to TRBD2. Per germline, CDR1 LGHDT and CDR2 YNNKEL (reference sequence). The CDR3 has 15 amino acids. V shed 3 bases and J 3 bases; nucleotides not matched to a gene: 5. The CDR3 bases are TGTGCCAGCAGCCAGGCTAGCGGGAGTGTCTACGAGCAGTACTTC. It yields the protein CASSQASGSVYEQYF.

The chain is built from TRBV28 and TRBJ2-7, with 10 bases identical to TRBD2. This CDR3 is built from 15 residues. CDR1 and CDR2 (germline): MDHEN, SYDVKM. Trimming at V came to 6 bases and at J to 5 bases, leaving 10 bases not matched to a gene. The CDR3 bases are TGTGCCAGCAGCCTTTCCTCTAGCGGGAGAAACGAGCAGTACTTC. Amino acids: CASSLSSSGRNEQYF.

This clonotype was observed many times. The chain recombines TRBV12-3 or TRBV12-4 with TRBJ2-2; D gene unclear. Trimming took 3 bases from V and 2 from J, leaving 13 bases between them. This CDR3 comprises 16 residues. Written as DNA, the CDR3 is TGTGCCAGCAGTTTCATCCCCGAGATTAACACCGGGGAGCTGTTTTTT. It yields the protein CASSFIPEINTGELFF.

In regard to this clonotype: One end of the junction varies from germline; a read error may be responsible. V usage is TRBV30 and J usage is TRBJ1-1; D call uncertain. Germline lookup yields CDR1 GTSNPN and CDR2 SVGIG (reference sequence). The CDR3 is made up of 15 amino acids. CDR3 sequence (DNA): TGTGCCCGGAGTTTCCCCGGTAGGGCGGGAACTGAAGCTTTCTTT. It codes for CARSFPGRAGTEAFF.

This clonotype was counted at least ten times. The rearrangement links TRBV12-3 or TRBV12-4 to TRBJ2-1; D is possibly TRBD1 (5 bases). V was trimmed by 0 bases and J by 10 bases, leaving 10 bases between them. This CDR3 is 13 amino acids long. The CDR3 reads CASSLASWGEQFF. The DNA for the CDR3 is TGTGCCAGCAGTTTAGCTTCTTGGGGCGAGCAGTTCTTC.

This clonotype occurred many times. The V gene is TRBV5-1, the J gene TRBJ2-7; D call uncertain. The CDR3 covers 14 residues. The germline gives CDR1 SGHRS, CDR2 YFSETQ. Trimming removed 2 bases from V and 6 bases from J, with 15 bases in between. In DNA, the CDR3 is TGCGCCAGCAGCTTAGGCAGGCTCTCAGTCGAGCAGTACTTC. Amino acids: CASSLGRLSVEQYF.

This clonotype was seen a handful of times. The chain uses TRBV20-1 and TRBJ2-1, with 8 bases aligning to TRBD2. The V gene's germline CDR1 is DFQATT and CDR2 SNEGSKA (reference sequence). The CDR3 length is 14 residues. V shed 4 bases and J 10 bases; nucleotides not matched to a gene: 12. CDR3 loop: CSAITSGHRSEQFF. In nucleotides, the CDR3 is TGCAGTGCTATAACTAGCGGACACCGCAGCGAGCAGTTCTTC.

In this sample, this clonotype turned up many times. V is TRBV20-1 and J is TRBJ2-7; 11 bases align to TRBD2. Germline CDR1 DFQATT, CDR2 SNEGSKA (reference sequence). There are 16 residues in the CDR3. With V trimmed by 6 bases and J by 6 bases, 16 bases remained unmatched. CDR3 amino acids: CSAPLPGLAGGGEQYF. The CDR3 DNA sequence: TGCAGTGCCCCTCTACCCGGACTAGCGGGCGGCGGCGAGCAGTACTTC.

This clonotype was detected many times. Here the CDR3 reads CASSHFAGTPVEDTQYF. DNA for the CDR3: TGTGCCAGCAGCCATTTCGCGGGGACTCCGGTAGAAGATACGCAGTATTTT. J is TRBJ2-3 and V is TRBV3-1; maybe TRBD2 (6 bases). Trimming pared 3 bases from V and 5 bases from J, leaving 21 bases between. This CDR3 is 17 amino acids long. From germline, CDR1 is LGHDT and CDR2 YNNKEL (reference sequence).

This clonotype was recorded a few times. The chain joins TRBV7-8 to TRBJ2-2, with 10 nucleotides matching TRBD1. CDR1 SGHVS and CDR2 FQNEAQ come from the germline V gene. Unmatched junction bases numbered 8, after V lost 4 bases and J lost 15 bases. The CDR3 covers 13 residues. This CDR3 is CASSSAGTGVLFF. The DNA of the CDR3 is TGTGCCAGCAGCTCCGCCGGGACAGGGGTGTTGTTTTTT.

V gene TRBV19 combines with J gene TRBJ1-5; 10 nucleotides align to TRBD1. The CDR3 contains 14 residues. Germline trimming cut 5 bases from V and 3 bases from J; bases unmatched to any gene: 1. Germline CDR1 and CDR2: LNHDA and SQIVND (reference sequence). The DNA for the CDR3 is TGTGCCAGTAGTGGGACAGGGGACAATCAGCCCCAGCATTTT. This translates into CASSGTGDNQPQHF.

The rearrangement links TRBV6-2 or TRBV6-3 to TRBJ2-1; D perhaps matches TRBD2 (5 bases). Trimming stripped 5 bases from V and 7 bases from J, with 18 bases between. Germline V gene data show CDR1 as MNHEY and CDR2 as SVGEGT. The CDR3 contains 15 residues. The CDR3 region is CASSRGPSPGNEQFF. The DNA for the CDR3 is TGTGCCAGCAGTCGCGGGCCCTCCCCGGGGAATGAGCAGTTCTTC.

The chain has TRBV6-5 and TRBJ1-6; D is unresolved. V lost 2 bases and J lost 9, with 5 bases in between. Germline V lookup: CDR1 MNHEY, CDR2 SVGAGI. This CDR3 is built from 12 residues. The CDR3 DNA reads TGTGCCAGCAGTTACCCGAGTTCACCCCTCCACTTT. It is translated as CASSYPSSPLHF.

The chain employs TRBV5-1 and TRBJ2-4; a possible D gene is TRBD2 (7 bases). The germline CDR1 and CDR2 sequences are SGHRS and YFSETQ. V was cut by 5 bases and J by 8 bases, with 14 bases left in between. The CDR3 contains 13 residues. The CDR3 coding sequence is TGCGCCAGCAGTGAGGGGGGGGCGGACATTCAGTACTTC. This translates into CASSEGGADIQYF.

This clonotype has at least ten counts. This sequence joins TRBV20-1 and TRBJ2-7, with D tentatively TRBD1 (6 bases). V lost 0 bases to trimming and J lost 2 bases, with 11 bases between them. Per the germline V gene, CDR1 is DFQATT and CDR2 is SNEGSKA (reference sequence). This CDR3 spans 14 amino acids. CDR3 region: CSARDLGDTYEQYF. The DNA of the CDR3 is TGCAGTGCTAGAGATTTAGGGGACACCTACGAGCAGTACTTC.

This clonotype has ten or more counts. This sequence joins TRBV7-9 and TRBJ2-5; D is uncertain. CDR1 SEHNR and CDR2 FQNEAQ come from the germline V gene (reference sequence). CDR3 size: 15 residues. Trimming took 1 base from V and 5 from J, leaving 14 bases between them. The CDR3 loop is CASSLEGSPRETQYF. The CDR3 DNA reads TGTGCCAGCAGCTTAGAGGGATCCCCAAGGGAGACCCAGTACTTC.

This clonotype came up a few times. This rearrangement joins TRBV11-2 to TRBJ1-6; tentative D call: TRBD1 (5 bases). This CDR3 is built from 15 residues. CDR1 is SGHAT, CDR2 FQNNGV, per germline. The V end was cut by 0 bases, the J end by 10 bases, with 13 bases between. In DNA form, the CDR3 reads TGTGCCAGCAGCTTAGAGCCGGGACTCGAATCACCCCTCCACTTT. Translating it yields CASSLEPGLESPLHF.

The sample holds many counts of this clonotype. The V and J genes are TRBV12-3 or TRBV12-4 and TRBJ2-1; no firm D call. Trimming removed 6 bases from V and 1 base from J, with 10 bases in between. The CDR3 has 14 residues. CDR3 in amino acids: CASSLPGSYNEQFF. The CDR3 nucleotides are TGTGCCAGCAGCTTACCCGGGTCCTACAATGAGCAGTTCTTC.

A few counts support this clonotype. The J gene is TRBJ2-3, the V gene TRBV9; no definite D call. Germline V gene sequence: CDR1 SGDLS, CDR2 YYNGEE. V lost 3 bases, J lost 0 bases, and 8 bases lay in between. The CDR3 runs to 14 residues. CDR3 residues: CASSALPSTDTQYF. The DNA of the CDR3 is TGTGCCAGCAGCGCCCTACCTAGCACAGATACGCAGTATTTT.

There are many counts of this clonotype. This sequence joins TRBV20-1 and TRBJ2-3, with 9 bases aligning to TRBD2. The V and J ends lost 3 bases and 1 base, in that order; junction bases with no gene match: 5. The CDR3 consists of 15 residues. In germline, CDR1 is DFQATT, CDR2 SNEGSKA (reference sequence). CDR3 amino acids: CSASPERGGTDTQYF. In DNA form, the CDR3 reads TGCAGTGCTAGCCCTGAGCGGGGGGGCACAGATACGCAGTATTTT.

This clonotype was seen many times. The chain recombines TRBV7-9 with TRBJ2-4; D is perhaps TRBD1 or TRBD2 (5 bases each). Germline CDR1 reads SEHNR; CDR2 reads FQNEAQ (reference sequence). The CDR3 runs to 14 residues. V was cut by 5 bases and J by 11 bases, with 19 bases left in between. This CDR3 reads CASSPRVGANVQYF. The CDR3 DNA reads as TGTGCCAGCAGCCCCAGGGTCGGGGCCAACGTTCAGTACTTC.